The entry below describes one T cell receptor beta chain. The target antigen is unknown. TCRdb's table, derived via immunoSEQ multiplex PCR, lists solely in-frame clones and lacks some. This sample yields around 2.1 million clones, of which approximately 96% are seen a single time; around 0.13% belongs to the top ten. This sample stems from a study of shared clonotypes between healthy human individuals. Whole-study findings and limits: Relative to clonotypes present in all four donors, those not shared had lower generation probabilities. Even with large depth, rarefaction showed that sorted-subset sequencing was incomplete.

This CDR3 has 16 amino acids. CDR1 is ENHRY and CDR2 is SYGVKD in the germline V gene. V was clipped by 5 bases and J by 6 bases; unmatched bases: 7. The chain combines TRBV10-3 with TRBJ2-2, with 12 bases identical to TRBD2. The sample consisted of naive CD4+ T cells sorted from blood. Indicated subset: CD45RA+ positively selected. This sequence originates from a man in his late teens or twenties in good health. In DNA, the CDR3 is TGTGCCATCAGTCTTCGACTAGCGGGAGAATCCGGGGAGCTGTTTTTT. Translated, it gives CAISLRLAGESGELFF.